The 30 T cell receptor beta chains below all came from one sample that was sequenced in a study of CD8 T cells in Susac syndrome. RNA totalling roughly 0.5 to 1 ug underwent reverse transcription with random hexamers. One entry per CDR3 protein results from TCRdb running MiXCR on the immunoSEQ multiplex PCR reads. The table shows 77,000 or so distinct CDR3 sequences, with just over 90% occurring only once. Sequenced sample: CD4+ T cells from PBMCs. These receptors all stem from a human donor with Susac syndrome.

This clonotype was seen a few times. V gene TRBV5-1 combines with J gene TRBJ2-3; weak D call: TRBD1 (5 bases). The CDR3 contains 14 residues. CDR1 is SGHRS, CDR2 YFSETQ, per germline. The V and J ends lost 0 bases and 0 bases respectively, with 5 bases between them. The CDR3 DNA reads TGCGCCAGCAGCTTGGGGACAAGCACAGATACGCAGTATTTT. Translating gives CASSLGTSTDTQYF.

The chain combines TRBV7-2 with TRBJ2-3; either TRBD1 or TRBD2 may supply D (6 bases each). Per the germline V gene, CDR1 is SGHTA and CDR2 is FQGNSA. CDR3 length: 14 amino acids. Trimming shortened V by 1 base and J by 8 bases, and 13 bases separated the two germline ends. CDR3 sequence reads: CASSLGLGGGTQYF. CDR3 DNA sequence: TGTGCCAGCAGCTTAGGTTTAGGAGGGGGTACGCAGTATTTT.

The V call is TRBV28, the J call TRBJ1-2, with D unclear. With 5 bases removed from V and 8 bases from J, the gap between germline ends came to 9 bases. The CDR3 is 11 residues long. CDR1 MDHEN and CDR2 SYDVKM come from the germline V gene. The CDR3 is CASSSLRGYTF. CDR3 bases: TGTGCCAGCAGTAGCCTGAGGGGCTACACCTTC.

Written as DNA, the CDR3 is TGTGCCAGCAGCCACACTAGCGGGAGTTACGAGCAGTACTTC. It translates to CASSHTSGSYEQYF. The genes are TRBV3-1 and TRBJ2-7; 11 bases are a match to TRBD2. The CDR3 is 14 amino acids. CDR1 LGHDT and CDR2 YNNKEL come from the germline V gene (reference sequence). Trimming cost V 3 bases and J 4 bases; bases outside gene matches: 2.

This rearrangement joins TRBV25-1 to TRBJ2-1; D remains ambiguous. Germline V CDR1 and CDR2: MGHDK, SYGVNS. The germline V and J ends were trimmed by 4 bases and 4 bases, with 11 bases remaining between them. There are 14 residues in the CDR3. The CDR3, as DNA: TGTGCCAGCAGTGGGGGTTGGGCATACAATGAGCAGTTCTTC. Encoded protein: CASSGGWAYNEQFF.

This clonotype was seen once. The chain couples TRBV6-5 to TRBJ2-1, with D perhaps TRBD1 or TRBD2 (5 bases each). CDR1 is MNHEY, CDR2 SVGAGI, per germline. The length of the CDR3 is 15 residues. Trimming took 7 bases from V and 0 from J, leaving 13 bases between them. CDR3 sequence reads: CASTLGAGSYNEQFF. CDR3 sequence (DNA): TGTGCCAGCACCCTCGGGGCCGGCTCCTACAATGAGCAGTTCTTC.

The chain uses TRBV20-1 and TRBJ2-7, with a weak D call TRBD1 (6 bases). Trimming cost V 6 bases and J 6 bases, with 21 bases left between them. The germline gives CDR1 DFQATT, CDR2 SNEGSKA (reference sequence). The CDR3 extends over 14 amino acids. CDR3 in amino acids: CSAQGPGTSSEQYF. CDR3 DNA: TGCAGTGCCCAGGGGCCGGGTACCTCTTCCGAGCAGTACTTC.

The chain carries TRBV14 and TRBJ2-1, with D possibly being TRBD2 (6 bases). Germline CDR1 reads SGHDN; CDR2 reads FVKESK. Trimming cost V 1 base and J 12 bases, with 13 bases left between them. This CDR3 is 13 amino acids long. The CDR3 region is CASSQVGGSGQFF. CDR3 DNA: TGTGCCAGCAGCCAAGTGGGGGGAAGTGGGCAGTTCTTC.

The chain links TRBV28 to TRBJ1-4; D is undetermined. CDR1 is MDHEN, CDR2 SYDVKM, per germline. The V end was cut by 5 bases, the J end by 8 bases, with 15 bases between. The CDR3 loop spans 14 amino acids. The CDR3 bases are TGTGCCAGCAGTAACACTCCACTCCCCGAAAAACTGTTTTTT. This gives the protein CASSNTPLPEKLFF.

CDR3 protein: CASSHVQVDQPQHF. In DNA form, the CDR3 reads TGTGCCAGCAGCCACGTACAGGTAGATCAGCCCCAGCATTTT. This rearrangement joins TRBV3-1 to TRBJ1-5; D might be TRBD1 (5 bases). This CDR3 region has 14 residues. Deletions cut 3 bases from V and 5 bases from J, with 11 bases between. Germline V gives CDR1 LGHDT, CDR2 YNNKEL (reference sequence).

The V gene is TRBV3-1, the J gene TRBJ1-2; 9 bases agree with TRBD1. This CDR3 is built from 15 residues. Trimming at V came to 3 bases and at J to 6 bases, leaving 8 bases not matched to a gene. Germline V gives CDR1 LGHDT, CDR2 YNNKEL (reference sequence). The CDR3 spells CASSQRGQGTHGYTF. CDR3 nucleotides: TGTGCCAGCAGCCAGAGAGGACAGGGGACTCATGGCTACACCTTC.

DNA of the CDR3: TGTGCCAGCAGCCAGGGATCGCTGGTCTACAATGAGCAGTTCTTC. Its protein is CASSQGSLVYNEQFF. J is TRBJ2-1 and V is TRBV7-3, with a possible D match to TRBD1 (5 bases). This CDR3 has 15 amino acids. Germline-derived CDR1 and CDR2 are SGHTA and FQGTGA. The ends were cut back, 5 bases at V and 3 bases at J, with 14 bases in the middle.

The J gene is TRBJ1-5, the V gene TRBV29-1; 11 bases are a match to TRBD1. The CDR3 has 15 amino acids. In germline, CDR1 is SQVTM, CDR2 ANQGSEA. Trimming at V came to 7 bases and at J to 4 bases, leaving 9 bases not matched to a gene. CDR3 nucleotides: TGCAGCGCTAGTACCGGACAGGGGGCTAATCAGCCCCAGCATTTT. Its translation: CSASTGQGANQPQHF.

J is TRBJ1-5 and V is TRBV12-3 or TRBV12-4; 7 bases agree with TRBD1. V was clipped by 5 bases and J by 3 bases; unmatched bases: 10. This CDR3 contains 16 residues. CDR3 sequence (DNA): TGTGCCAGCAGTCCTTCACTTGGGACAGTCAATCAGCCCCAGCATTTT. Translated, it gives CASSPSLGTVNQPQHF.

The rearrangement joins TRBV6-5 to TRBJ1-2; D is undetermined. Germline-derived CDR1 and CDR2 are MNHEY and SVGAGI. With 0 bases removed from V and 9 bases from J, the gap between germline ends came to 8 bases. CDR3 size: 12 residues. The CDR3 spells CASSYSRLSYTF. The CDR3, as DNA: TGTGCCAGCAGTTACTCGCGGTTGAGCTACACCTTC.

CDR3 sequence (DNA): TGTGCCAGCAGTTTTTCCGGAATAGCCAAAAACATTCAGTACTTC. Its translation: CASSFSGIAKNIQYF. The J gene is TRBJ2-4, the V gene TRBV28; D is unclear. Trimming removed 3 bases at V and 0 bases at J, with 9 bases between. Germline V CDR1 and CDR2: MDHEN, SYDVKM. This CDR3 contains 15 residues.

The CDR3 reads CASSQVFSGTDTQYF. The CDR3, as DNA: TGTGCCAGCAGCCAAGTTTTTAGCGGCACAGATACGCAGTATTTT. V is TRBV4-2 and J is TRBJ2-3, with D tentatively TRBD2 (5 bases). Trimming pared 1 base from V and 1 base from J, leaving 9 bases between. This CDR3 region has 15 residues. CDR1 and CDR2 (germline): LGHNA, YNFKEQ.

The chain joins TRBV28 to TRBJ2-7, with D possibly being TRBD1 (6 bases). The CDR3 covers 14 residues. Trimming stripped 5 bases from V and 7 bases from J, with 18 bases between. Germline values: CDR1 MDHEN, CDR2 SYDVKM. The CDR3 loop is CASSLPGQVKEQYF. Here the CDR3 DNA reads TGTGCCAGCAGTCTGCCGGGACAAGTCAAGGAGCAGTACTTC. Full variable domain (remainder filled in from reference TRBV28 and TRBJ2-7): DVKVTQSSRYLVKRTGEKVFLECVQDMDHENMFWYRQDPGLGLRLIYFSYDVKMKEKGDIPEGYSVSREKKERFSLILESASTNQTSMYLCASSLPGQVKEQYFGPGTRLTVT.

The CDR3 reads CASGFETSGYNEQFF. DNA for the CDR3: TGTGCTAGTGGTTTTGAGACTAGCGGCTACAATGAGCAGTTCTTC. This rearrangement joins TRBV12-5 to TRBJ2-1; 9 bases agree with TRBD2. Germline V gives CDR1 LGHNT, CDR2 FRNRAP. The CDR3 contains 15 residues. V lost 3 bases and J lost 3; bases outside the gene matches: 3.

The V and J genes are TRBV6-1 and TRBJ1-2, with D maybe TRBD1 (6 bases). Trimming left V 2 bases short and J 5 bases short, with 12 bases between. The CDR3 runs to 14 residues. The V gene's germline CDR1 is MNHNS and CDR2 SASEGT. CDR3 sequence: CASSESWGAYGYTF. CDR3 nucleotides: TGTGCCAGCAGTGAATCCTGGGGGGCTTATGGCTACACCTTC.

The genes are TRBV6-1 and TRBJ2-5; D is uncertain. Germline-derived CDR1 and CDR2 are MNHNS and SASEGT. V was cut by 5 bases and J by 7 bases, with 14 bases left in between. There are 13 residues in the CDR3. The CDR3 nucleotides are TGTGCCAGCAGTACCGGCACACCAAGGACCCAGTACTTC. The encoded protein is CASSTGTPRTQYF.

This sequence joins TRBV5-1 and TRBJ2-5; D ambiguous. Trimming cost V 0 bases and J 2 bases, with 8 bases left between them. The germline V gene has CDR1 SGHRS and CDR2 YFSETQ. The CDR3 is 14 amino acids. CDR3 sequence reads: CASSLGDSQETQYF. CDR3 bases: TGCGCCAGCAGCTTGGGGGATAGTCAAGAGACCCAGTACTTC.

The V and J genes are TRBV2 and TRBJ1-6; tentatively, D is TRBD1 (5 bases). CDR1 is SNHLY, CDR2 FYNNEI, per germline. This CDR3 spans 11 amino acids. Trimming took off 6 bases at V and 8 bases at J, with 5 bases between the two ends. As DNA, the CDR3 is TGTGCCAGCAGACAGGATTCACCCCTCCACTTT. It specifies CASRQDSPLHF. The complete variable domain, with remaining parts taken from reference TRBV2 and TRBJ1-6, reads EPEVTQTPSHQVTQMGQEVILRCVPISNHLYFYWYRQILGQKVEFLVSFYNNEISEKSEIFDDQFSVERPDGSNFTLKIRSTKLEDSAMYFCASRQDSPLHFGNGTRLTVT.

The V gene is TRBV6-5, the J gene TRBJ2-7; 8 positions match TRBD1. The CDR3 has 14 amino acids. V was pared by 4 bases and J by 3 bases, with 5 bases of the junction left unmatched. Germline V gives CDR1 MNHEY, CDR2 SVGAGI. The CDR3 DNA reads TGTGCCAGCAGTTCAGGGGGCGCACTCTACGAGCAGTACTTC. Amino acid sequence: CASSSGGALYEQYF.

This CDR3 is CASSSNLGNEQFF. The CDR3 bases are TGTGCCAGCAGTTCCAATTTGGGGAATGAGCAGTTCTTC. This chain connects TRBV7-6 to TRBJ2-1; D is ambiguous. From germline, CDR1 is SGHVS and CDR2 FNYEAQ. V was clipped by 6 bases and J by 7 bases, with 13 bases between them. The CDR3 has 13 residues.

This clonotype has only one observation. The chain joins TRBV24-1 to TRBJ2-1; 9 bases match TRBD2. Germline trimming cut 2 bases from V and 1 base from J; bases unmatched to any gene: 2. The CDR3 has 16 amino acids. The germline gives CDR1 KGHDR, CDR2 SFDVKD. The CDR3 DNA is TGTGCCACCAGTGATTCAACTAGCGGGTCCTACAATGAGCAGTTCTTC. As protein: CATSDSTSGSYNEQFF.

This chain links TRBV24-1 with TRBJ1-5, with TRBD1 as a possible D gene (5 bases). Germline V lookup: CDR1 KGHDR, CDR2 SFDVKD. V was cut by 3 bases and J by 7 bases, with 15 bases left in between. The CDR3 is 15 residues long. CDR3 DNA: TGTGCCACCAGTGATAGGTCAGGGCCGGCGCAGCCCCAGCATTTT. Its translation is CATSDRSGPAQPQHF.

The V gene is TRBV24-1, the J gene TRBJ2-3; no reliable D call. Per germline, CDR1 KGHDR and CDR2 SFDVKD. Trimming pared 6 bases from V and 0 bases from J, leaving 6 bases between. The CDR3 has 13 amino acids. DNA of the CDR3: TGTGCCACCAGTAATCCGAGCACAGATACGCAGTATTTT. Its protein is CATSNPSTDTQYF.

CDR3 in amino acids: CASSLRDNYGYTF. CDR3 nucleotides: TGTGCCAGCAGTTTGAGGGATAACTATGGCTACACCTTC. This chain joins TRBV28 and TRBJ1-2; D not certain. There are 13 residues in the CDR3. V lost 3 bases and J lost 1, with 6 bases in between. Germline CDR1 and CDR2: MDHEN and SYDVKM.

This chain connects TRBV28 to TRBJ2-7; tentatively, D is TRBD1 (5 bases). CDR3 length equals 16 residues. V was cut by 9 bases and J by 7 bases, with 28 bases left in between. Looked up from germline, CDR1 is MDHEN and CDR2 is SYDVKM. The CDR3 region is CARSSLPGQGSPEQYF. CDR3 nucleotides: TGTGCCAGGAGCTCGTTGCCGGGCCAGGGTAGCCCTGAGCAGTACTTC.